This note documents a single T cell receptor (beta chain) sequence. This specimen belongs to a study of T cell responses to AZD1222 COVID-19 vaccine. Profiling relied on immunoSEQ multiplex PCR, and the TCRdb table lists in-frame clones only, not all of them. The sample yields 95,000 to 150,000 clones, roughly 90% seen once. Germline lookup yields CDR1 SQVTM and CDR2 ANQGSEA. The J segment lost 6 bases and the V segment lost 4 bases, leaving 7 bases of the junction unmatched. There are 13 residues in the CDR3. The sequence came from an adult in good health. Sequencing used peripheral blood, obtained on day 0 of AZD1222 vaccination. V usage is TRBV29-1 and J usage is TRBJ2-7; 9 nucleotides align to TRBD2. CDR3 DNA: TGCAGCGTTGGGCTAGCGGGGAGTGTCGAGCAGTACTTC. This encodes CSVGLAGSVEQYF.